What follows describes a single TCR beta chain. No cognate antigen has been identified for it. No qualities accompany the bases; no much larger clone lies one base away. The instrument given in TCRdb is Illumina HiSeq 1500. The public reads were quality trimmed at Q25 with fastp and then assembled into clones with MiXCR by TCRdb, keeping productive beta chains. Here each entry gathers all rows of one CDR3 protein and keeps the most common genes and DNA. The sample table contains around 750,000 distinct CDR3 sequences; only one count was recorded for 32% of them. Jointly, the top ten make up around an eighth of the sample. From the cysteine through the phenylalanine, the CDR3 covers 15 amino acids. The entry retains the CDR3 DNA only, 45 bases that are in frame from base 1. The germline V gene sets CDR1 to KGHSH and CDR2 to LQKENI. The junction shows trimming of 6 bases on V and 0 bases on J, plus 9 bases between the germline ends.

The label giving this sample's treatment or condition can be read as: in vitro stimulation with specific CMV peptide epitopes to enrich CMV-specific T cells. This entry is derived from a study of T cell repertoires in cytomegalovirus infection (dated 2019 in TCRdb). Broadly, across the study: The peptide stimulations were aimed at well-studied HLA-B-restricted epitopes as well as recently identified HLA-C-restricted CMV epitopes, whose presentation resists viral immunomodulation. Because public TCR beta signatures pointed to carriage of CMV infection together with the matching HLA type, the HLA type of each donor mattered for the analysis. The paper as a whole reports these results and caveats: The ex vivo response was dominated by HLA-C-restricted CMV-specific TCR beta clonotypes, which also provided the single most frequent clonotype in two of eight donors. Carriers of CMV infection plus the relevant HLA type were discriminated by the cumulative frequency of public TCR beta family members in the study cohort and in an independent roughly 400-donor cohort.

The chain is assembled from TRBV18 and TRBJ1-6; perhaps TRBD1 is the D gene, with 5 bases matching. This specimen consisted of cultured CD8+ T cells from PBMCs, obtained from culture after CMV antigen stimulation. This sequence was found in a human donor in good health (CMV status not recorded). Some clones in this sample may be carry-over from other donors' samples. CDR3 loop: CASSGALSYNSPLHF. The nucleotide sequence reads TGTGCCAGCTCTGGGGCACTCTCCTATAATTCACCCCTCCACTTT.